This record concerns one T cell receptor beta chain sequence. A clone one base away is much larger, so this may be a read error. The CDR3 consists of 17 residues. Looked up from germline, CDR1 is MGHRA and CDR2 is YSYEKL. The source of the sample is a study of Graves' ophthalmopathy and Graves' hyperthyroidism. About the research overall: Stable hyperthyroidism denotes an absence of ophthalmopathy throughout 18 months of follow-up.

RNA transcripts provided the template for amplifying TCR beta CDR3 regions. After a first-round RT-PCR with HTBI primers, a second-round multiplex PCR was run. TCRdb re-derived calls from the multiplex PCR reads in MiXCR, one entry per CDR3 protein. Of around 590,000 distinct CDR3 sequences in the sample, 39% were seen once. Sequenced: peripheral blood or thyroid tissue (not recorded which). The chain joins TRBV4-1 to TRBJ1-6; D call uncertain. This clonotype originated in an adult man with Graves' hyperthyroidism. The CDR3 nucleotides read TGCGCCGGCAGCCAAGAAGGCACGAGCTCCTATAATTCACCCCTCCACTTT. This sequence encodes CAGSQEGTSSYNSPLHF.